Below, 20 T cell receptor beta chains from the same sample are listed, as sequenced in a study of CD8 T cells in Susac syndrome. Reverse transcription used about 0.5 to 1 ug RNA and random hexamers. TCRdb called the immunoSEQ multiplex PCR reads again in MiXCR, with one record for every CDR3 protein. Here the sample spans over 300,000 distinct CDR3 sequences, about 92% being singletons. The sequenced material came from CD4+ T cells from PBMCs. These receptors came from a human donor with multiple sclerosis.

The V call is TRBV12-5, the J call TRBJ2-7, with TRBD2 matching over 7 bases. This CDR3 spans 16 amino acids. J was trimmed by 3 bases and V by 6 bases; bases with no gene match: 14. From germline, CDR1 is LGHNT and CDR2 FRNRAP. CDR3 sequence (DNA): TGTGCTAGTGGACTTACTTACCGGCAGCGGGACTACGAGCAGTACTTC. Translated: CASGLTYRQRDYEQYF.

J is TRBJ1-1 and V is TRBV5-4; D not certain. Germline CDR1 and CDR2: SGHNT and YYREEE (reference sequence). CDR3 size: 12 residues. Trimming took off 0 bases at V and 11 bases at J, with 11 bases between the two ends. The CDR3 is CASSLDRGRAFF. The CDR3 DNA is TGTGCCAGCAGCTTGGACCGTGGAAGGGCTTTCTTT.

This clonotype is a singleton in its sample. CDR3 loop: CASSSTGPASTLGHEQFF. Written as DNA, the CDR3 is TGTGCCAGCAGCTCCACAGGTCCCGCCTCCACCCTGGGCCATGAGCAGTTCTTC. The chain has TRBV7-9 and TRBJ2-1; a weak D match, TRBD1 (5 bases). This CDR3 region has 18 residues. Germline loops: CDR1 SEHNR, CDR2 FQNEAQ (reference sequence). Trimming shortened V by 4 bases and J by 8 bases, and 27 bases separated the two germline ends.

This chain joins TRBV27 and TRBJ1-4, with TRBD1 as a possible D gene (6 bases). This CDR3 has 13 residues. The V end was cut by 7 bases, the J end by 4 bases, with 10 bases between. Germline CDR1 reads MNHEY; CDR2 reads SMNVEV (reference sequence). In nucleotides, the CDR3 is TGTGCCAGCACGGGGGCCGGTAATGAAAAACTGTTTTTT. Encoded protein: CASTGAGNEKLFF.

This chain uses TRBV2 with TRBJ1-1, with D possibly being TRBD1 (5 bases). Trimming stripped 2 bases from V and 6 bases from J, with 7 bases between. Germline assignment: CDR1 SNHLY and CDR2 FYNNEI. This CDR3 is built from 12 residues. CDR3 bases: TGTGCCAGCAGTGAAAGGGGCCCTGAAGCTTTCTTT. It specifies CASSERGPEAFF.

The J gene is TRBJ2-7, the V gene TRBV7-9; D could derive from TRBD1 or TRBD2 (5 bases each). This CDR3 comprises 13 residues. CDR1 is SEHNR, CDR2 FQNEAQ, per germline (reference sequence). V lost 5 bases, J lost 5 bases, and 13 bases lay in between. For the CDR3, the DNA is TGTGCCAGCAGCCCCTGGGTGGGGGACGAGCAGTACTTC. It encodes CASSPWVGDEQYF.

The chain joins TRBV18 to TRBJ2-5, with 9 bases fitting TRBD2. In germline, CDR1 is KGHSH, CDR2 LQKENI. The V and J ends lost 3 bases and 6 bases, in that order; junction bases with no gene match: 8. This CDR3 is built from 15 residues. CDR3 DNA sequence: TGTGCCAGCTCACCGAAGGCGGGGGGGCCGAAGACCCAGTACTTC. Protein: CASSPKAGGPKTQYF.

The CDR3 region has the DNA TGCAGTGCTCGGACTAGCCACCAAGAGACCCAGTACTTC. The encoded protein is CSARTSHQETQYF. The gene calls are TRBV20-1 and TRBJ2-5; 8 nucleotides agree with TRBD2. The CDR3 runs 13 residues. V was pared by 5 bases and J by 0 bases, with 2 bases of the junction left unmatched. The germline CDR1 and CDR2 sequences are DFQATT and SNEGSKA (reference sequence).

The CDR3 is CASSLGPSGRDWTDTQYF. As DNA, the CDR3 is TGCGCCAGCAGCCTTGGACCTAGCGGGAGAGATTGGACAGATACGCAGTATTTT. The rearrangement uses TRBV4-1 and TRBJ2-3, with 10 bases aligning to TRBD2. CDR1 and CDR2 (germline): MGHRA, YSYEKL. The CDR3 extends over 18 amino acids. V trimming: 4 bases; J trimming: 3 bases; junction bases outside the gene matches: 13.

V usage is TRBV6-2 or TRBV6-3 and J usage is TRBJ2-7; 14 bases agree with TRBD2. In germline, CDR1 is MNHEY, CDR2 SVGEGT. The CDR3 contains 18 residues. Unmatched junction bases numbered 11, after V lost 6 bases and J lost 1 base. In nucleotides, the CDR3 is TGTGCCAGCAGCCCAGGACTAGCGGGGGGTTTGGGATCCTACGAGCAGTACTTC. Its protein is CASSPGLAGGLGSYEQYF.

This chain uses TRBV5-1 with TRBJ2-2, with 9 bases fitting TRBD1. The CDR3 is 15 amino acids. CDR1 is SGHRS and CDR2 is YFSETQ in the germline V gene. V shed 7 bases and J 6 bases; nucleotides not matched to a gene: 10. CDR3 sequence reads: CASSTGTGTPGELFF. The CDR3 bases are TGCGCCAGCTCTACCGGGACAGGGACCCCCGGGGAGCTGTTTTTT.

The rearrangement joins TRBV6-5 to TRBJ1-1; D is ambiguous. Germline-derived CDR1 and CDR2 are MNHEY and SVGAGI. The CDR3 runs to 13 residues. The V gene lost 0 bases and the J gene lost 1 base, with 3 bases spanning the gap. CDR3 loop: CASSYSQNTEAFF. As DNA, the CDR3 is TGTGCCAGCAGTTACTCCCAGAACACTGAAGCTTTCTTT.

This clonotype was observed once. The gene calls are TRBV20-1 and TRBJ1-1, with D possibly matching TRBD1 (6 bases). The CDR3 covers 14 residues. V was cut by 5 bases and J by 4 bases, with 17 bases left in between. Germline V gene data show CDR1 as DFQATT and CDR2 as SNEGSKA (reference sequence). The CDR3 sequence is CSAPQQGWSTEAFF. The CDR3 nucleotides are TGCAGTGCTCCCCAACAGGGTTGGAGCACTGAAGCTTTCTTT.

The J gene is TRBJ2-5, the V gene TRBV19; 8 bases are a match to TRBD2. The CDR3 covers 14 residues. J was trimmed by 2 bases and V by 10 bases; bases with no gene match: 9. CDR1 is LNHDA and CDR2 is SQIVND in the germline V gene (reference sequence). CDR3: CATTGSGGQETQYF. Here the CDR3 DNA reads TGTGCCACCACAGGGAGCGGGGGACAAGAGACCCAGTACTTC.

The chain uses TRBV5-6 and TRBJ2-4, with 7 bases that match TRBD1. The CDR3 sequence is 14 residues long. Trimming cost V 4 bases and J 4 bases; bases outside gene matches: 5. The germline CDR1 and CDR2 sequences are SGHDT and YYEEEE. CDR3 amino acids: CASSAWDRKNIQYF. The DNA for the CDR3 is TGTGCCAGCAGCGCATGGGACAGAAAAAACATTCAGTACTTC.

CDR3: CASSFQGAGNSPLHF. The CDR3 bases are TGTGCCAGCAGCTTTCAGGGGGCGGGTAATTCACCCCTCCACTTT. V and J are TRBV5-4 and TRBJ1-6; TRBD1 agrees at 8 bases. Germline trimming cut 2 bases from V and 6 bases from J; bases unmatched to any gene: 4. This CDR3 region has 15 residues. The germline CDR1 and CDR2 sequences are SGHNT and YYREEE (reference sequence).

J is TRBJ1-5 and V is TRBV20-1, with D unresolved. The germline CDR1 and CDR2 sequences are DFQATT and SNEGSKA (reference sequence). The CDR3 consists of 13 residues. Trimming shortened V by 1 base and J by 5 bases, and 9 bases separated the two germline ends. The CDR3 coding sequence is TGCAGTGCTAGAGCTGTGGGCGATCAGCCCCAGCATTTT. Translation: CSARAVGDQPQHF.

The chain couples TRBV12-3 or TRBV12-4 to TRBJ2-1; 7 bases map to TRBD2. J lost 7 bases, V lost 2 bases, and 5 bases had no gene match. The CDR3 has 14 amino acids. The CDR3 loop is CASSLTGAGNEQFF. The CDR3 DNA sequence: TGTGCCAGCAGTTTAACGGGAGCGGGGAATGAGCAGTTCTTC.

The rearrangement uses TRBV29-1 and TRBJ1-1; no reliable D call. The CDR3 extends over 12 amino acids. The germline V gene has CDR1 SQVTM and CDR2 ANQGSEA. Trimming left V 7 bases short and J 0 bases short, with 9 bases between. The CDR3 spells CSARTMNTEAFF. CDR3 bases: TGCAGCGCAAGAACCATGAACACTGAAGCTTTCTTT.

Here the CDR3 DNA reads TGTGAACGCGGCAGGAGAGAGACCCAGTACTTC. This translates into CERGRRETQYF. V usage is TRBV11-3 and J usage is TRBJ2-5, with unresolved D. This CDR3 is 11 amino acids long. Per germline, CDR1 SGHNT and CDR2 YENEEA.